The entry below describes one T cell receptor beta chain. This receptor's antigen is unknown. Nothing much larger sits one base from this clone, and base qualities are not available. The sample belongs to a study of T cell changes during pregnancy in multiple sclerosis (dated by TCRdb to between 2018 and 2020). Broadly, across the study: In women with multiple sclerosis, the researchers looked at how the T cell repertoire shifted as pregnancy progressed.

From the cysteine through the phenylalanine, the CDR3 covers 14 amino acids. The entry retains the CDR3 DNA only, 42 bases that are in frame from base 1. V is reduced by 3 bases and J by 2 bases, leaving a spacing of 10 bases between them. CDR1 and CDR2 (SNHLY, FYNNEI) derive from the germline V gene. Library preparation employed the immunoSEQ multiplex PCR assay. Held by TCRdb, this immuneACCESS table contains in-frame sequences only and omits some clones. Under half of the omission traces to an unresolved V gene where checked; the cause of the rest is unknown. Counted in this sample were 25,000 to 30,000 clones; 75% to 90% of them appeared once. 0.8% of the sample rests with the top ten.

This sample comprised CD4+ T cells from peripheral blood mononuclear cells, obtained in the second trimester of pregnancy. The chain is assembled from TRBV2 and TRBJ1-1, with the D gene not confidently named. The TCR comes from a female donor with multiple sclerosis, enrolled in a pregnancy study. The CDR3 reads CASSEVRENTEAFF. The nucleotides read TGTGCCAGCAGTGAGGTTCGGGAAAACACTGAAGCTTTCTTT.